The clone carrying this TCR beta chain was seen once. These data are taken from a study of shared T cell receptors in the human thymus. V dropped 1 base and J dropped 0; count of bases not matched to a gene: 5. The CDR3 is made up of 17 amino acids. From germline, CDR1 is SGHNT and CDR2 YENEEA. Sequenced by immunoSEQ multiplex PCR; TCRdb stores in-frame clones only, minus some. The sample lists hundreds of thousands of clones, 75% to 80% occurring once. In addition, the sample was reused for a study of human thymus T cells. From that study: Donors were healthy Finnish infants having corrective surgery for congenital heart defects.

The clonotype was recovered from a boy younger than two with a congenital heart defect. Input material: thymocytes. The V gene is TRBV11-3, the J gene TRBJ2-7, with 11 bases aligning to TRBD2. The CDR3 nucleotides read TGTGCCAGCAGCTTAGGGGTGACTAGCGGGAACTCCTACGAGCAGTACTTC. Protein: CASSLGVTSGNSYEQYF.